This T cell receptor beta chain originates from a study of siplizumab effects on memory and regulatory T cells. Using immunoSEQ multiplex PCR, the repertoire was profiled, and TCRdb retains in-frame clones only, with some absent. The table lists 100,000 or so clones, roughly 91% of them singletons, with approximately 0.32% in the top ten. Trimming took 6 bases from V and 2 from J, leaving 14 bases between them. The germline V gene encodes CDR1 SGHVS and CDR2 FNYEAQ. The CDR3 length is 16 residues. Comments on this clone: The antigen remains unidentified.

Study-wide results and caveats: Few alloreactive clones mapped to unstimulated subsets. Proliferating Tregs taken from siplizumab cultures were not shown to have a confirmed suppressive function. Naive or memory phenotype assignment was not possible for roughly 75-96% of proliferating CD4+ or CD8+ clones.

The chain combines TRBV7-6 with TRBJ2-6; D possibly corresponds to TRBD2 (5 bases). The TCR originated in a human donor in good health. What was sequenced was CD4+ T cells sorted from blood. CDR3 sequence reads: CASSGLKEPGANVLTF. The DNA of the CDR3 is TGTGCCAGCAGTGGACTCAAGGAGCCTGGGGCCAACGTCCTGACTTTC.